This TCR beta chain is from a study of cytomegalovirus exposure and HLA in healthy donors. General study results and limits: A cluster of highly shared sequence variants was likely a sequencing artifact. Later analysis demonstrated an association between a missense DCLRE1C variant and TCR beta V- and J-gene trimming. In a later analysis, at a false discovery rate of 0.05, about 16,000 TCR beta sequences matched HLA alleles.

This CDR3 has 15 amino acids. V gave up 4 bases and J gave up 1 base; unmatched junction bases: 3. Germline V CDR1 and CDR2: SGDLS, YYNGEE. Nominally healthy donors were sampled, though unrecorded immune exposures were likely. Primers: 60 Vbeta forward and 13 Jbeta reverse. Generated by immunoSEQ multiplex PCR, the TCRdb table keeps only in-frame clones and is missing some. The sample carries 130,000 or so clones, about 75% recorded once. Comment on this clone: No antigen is known for it.

The genes are TRBV9 and TRBJ2-5; 11 bases are shared with TRBD2. This TCR came from a woman between 40 and 55 years old in good health and CMV-seropositive. Sequencing was done on a sample of PBMCs. The CDR3 DNA reads TGTGCCAGCAGCCTTGGGACTAGCGGCCAAGAGACCCAGTACTTC. It encodes CASSLGTSGQETQYF.